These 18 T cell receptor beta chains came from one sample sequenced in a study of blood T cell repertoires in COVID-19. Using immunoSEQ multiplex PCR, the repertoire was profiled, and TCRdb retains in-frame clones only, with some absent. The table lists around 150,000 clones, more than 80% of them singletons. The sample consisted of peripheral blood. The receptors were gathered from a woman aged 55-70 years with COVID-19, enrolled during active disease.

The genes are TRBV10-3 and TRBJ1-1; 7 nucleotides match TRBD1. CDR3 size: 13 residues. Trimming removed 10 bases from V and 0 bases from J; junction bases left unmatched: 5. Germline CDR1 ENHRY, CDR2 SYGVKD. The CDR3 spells CATKTGMNTEAFF. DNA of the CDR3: TGTGCCACGAAGACAGGGATGAACACTGAAGCTTTCTTT.

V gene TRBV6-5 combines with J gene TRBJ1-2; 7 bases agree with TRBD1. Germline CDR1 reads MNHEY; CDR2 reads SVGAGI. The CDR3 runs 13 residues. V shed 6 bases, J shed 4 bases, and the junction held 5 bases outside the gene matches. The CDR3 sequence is CASSRDSLYGYTF. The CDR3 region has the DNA TGTGCCAGCAGCCGGGACAGCCTCTATGGCTACACCTTC.

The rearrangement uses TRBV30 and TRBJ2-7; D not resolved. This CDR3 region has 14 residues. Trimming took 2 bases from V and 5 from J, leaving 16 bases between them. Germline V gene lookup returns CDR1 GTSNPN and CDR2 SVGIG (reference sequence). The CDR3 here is CAWSLTPVSHEQYF. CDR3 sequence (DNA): TGTGCCTGGAGTTTAACCCCGGTGTCCCACGAGCAGTACTTC.

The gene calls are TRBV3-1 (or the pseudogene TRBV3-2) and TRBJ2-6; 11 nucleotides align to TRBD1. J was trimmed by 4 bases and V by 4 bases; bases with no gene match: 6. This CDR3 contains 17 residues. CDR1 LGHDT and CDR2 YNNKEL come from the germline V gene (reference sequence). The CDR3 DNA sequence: TGTGCCAGCAGCCCATGGGACAGGGGGAGCGGGGCCAACGTCCTGACTTTC. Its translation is CASSPWDRGSGANVLTF.

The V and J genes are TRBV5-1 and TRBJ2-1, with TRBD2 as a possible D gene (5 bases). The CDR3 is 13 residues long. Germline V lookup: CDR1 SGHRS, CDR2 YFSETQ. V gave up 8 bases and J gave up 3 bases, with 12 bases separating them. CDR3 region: CASQMAGYNEQFF. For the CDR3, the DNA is TGCGCCAGTCAAATGGCGGGCTACAATGAGCAGTTCTTC.

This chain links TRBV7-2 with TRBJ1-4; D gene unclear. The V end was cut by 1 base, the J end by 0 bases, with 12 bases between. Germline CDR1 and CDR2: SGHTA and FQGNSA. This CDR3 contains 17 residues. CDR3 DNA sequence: TGTGCCAGCAGCTTAGATCCGATCCTAGCAACTAATGAAAAACTGTTTTTT. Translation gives CASSLDPILATNEKLFF.

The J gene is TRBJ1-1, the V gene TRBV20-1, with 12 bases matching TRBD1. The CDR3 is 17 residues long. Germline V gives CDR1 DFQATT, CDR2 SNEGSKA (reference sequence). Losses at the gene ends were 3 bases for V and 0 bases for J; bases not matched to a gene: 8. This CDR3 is CSASLPGTGGLNTEAFF. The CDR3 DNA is TGCAGTGCTAGTCTCCCCGGGACAGGGGGCCTGAACACTGAAGCTTTCTTT.

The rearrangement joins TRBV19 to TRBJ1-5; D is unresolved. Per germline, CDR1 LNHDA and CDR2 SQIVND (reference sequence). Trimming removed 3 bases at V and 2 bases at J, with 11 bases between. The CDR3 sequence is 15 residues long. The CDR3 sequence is CASSIGVGGNQPQHF. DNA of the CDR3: TGTGCCAGTAGTATCGGGGTTGGCGGCAATCAGCCCCAGCATTTT.

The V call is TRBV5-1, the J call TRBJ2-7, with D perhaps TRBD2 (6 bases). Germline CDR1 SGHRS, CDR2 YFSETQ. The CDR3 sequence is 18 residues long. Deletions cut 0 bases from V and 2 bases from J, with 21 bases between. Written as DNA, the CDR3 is TGCGCCAGCAGCTTGGGTATATATTTAGAACAGCGGGCCTACGAGCAGTACTTC. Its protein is CASSLGIYLEQRAYEQYF.

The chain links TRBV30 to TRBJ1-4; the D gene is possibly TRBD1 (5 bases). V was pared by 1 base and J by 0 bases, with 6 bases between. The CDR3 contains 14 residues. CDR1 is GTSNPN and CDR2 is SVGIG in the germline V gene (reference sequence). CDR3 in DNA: TGTGCCTGGAGTGGGGGGGCAACTAATGAAAAACTGTTTTTT. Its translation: CAWSGGATNEKLFF. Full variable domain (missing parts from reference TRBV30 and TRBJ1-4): SQTIHQWPATLVQPVGSPLSLECTVEGTSNPNLYWYRQAAGRGLQLLFYSVGIGQISSEVPQNLSASRPQDRQFILSSKKLLLSDSGFYLCAWSGGATNEKLFFGSGTQLSVL.

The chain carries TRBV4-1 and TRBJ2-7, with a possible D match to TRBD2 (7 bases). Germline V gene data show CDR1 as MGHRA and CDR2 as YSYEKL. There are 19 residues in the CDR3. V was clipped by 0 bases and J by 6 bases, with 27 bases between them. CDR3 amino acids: CASSQEGGGAKRFDAEQYF. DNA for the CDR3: TGCGCCAGCAGCCAAGAAGGAGGGGGGGCCAAAAGATTCGACGCCGAGCAGTACTTC.

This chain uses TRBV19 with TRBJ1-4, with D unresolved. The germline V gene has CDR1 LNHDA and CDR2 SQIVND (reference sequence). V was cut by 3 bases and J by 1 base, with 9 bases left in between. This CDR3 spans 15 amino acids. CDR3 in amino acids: CASSINGGTNEKLFF. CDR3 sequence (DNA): TGTGCCAGTAGTATCAACGGAGGAACTAATGAAAAACTGTTTTTT. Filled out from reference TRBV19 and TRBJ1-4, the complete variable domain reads DGGITQSPKYLFRKEGQNVTLSCEQNLNHDAMYWYRQDPGQGLRLIYYSQIVNDFQKGDIAEGYSVSREKKESFPLTVTSAQKNPTAFYLCASSINGGTNEKLFFGSGTQLSVL.

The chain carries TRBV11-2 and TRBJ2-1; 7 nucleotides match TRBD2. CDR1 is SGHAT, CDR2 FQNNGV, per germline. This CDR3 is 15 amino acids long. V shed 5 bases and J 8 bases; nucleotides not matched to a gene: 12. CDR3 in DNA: TGTGCCAGCAGCCTAAACGTTGGCGGGGGTCATGAGCAGTTCTTC. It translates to CASSLNVGGGHEQFF. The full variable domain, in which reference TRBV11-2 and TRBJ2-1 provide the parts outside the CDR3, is EAGVAQSPRYKIIEKRQSVAFWCNPISGHATLYWYQQILGQGPKLLIQFQNNGVVDDSQLPKDRFSAERLKGVDSTLKIQPAKLEDSAVYLCASSLNVGGGHEQFFGPGTRLTVL.

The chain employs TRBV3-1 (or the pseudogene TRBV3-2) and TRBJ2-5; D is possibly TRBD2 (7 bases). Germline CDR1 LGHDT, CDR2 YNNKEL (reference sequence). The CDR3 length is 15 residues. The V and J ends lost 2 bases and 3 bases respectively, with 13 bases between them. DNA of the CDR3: TGTGCCAGCAGCCAATTCGGCGGGGGCGAAGAGACCCAGTACTTC. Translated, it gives CASSQFGGGEETQYF.

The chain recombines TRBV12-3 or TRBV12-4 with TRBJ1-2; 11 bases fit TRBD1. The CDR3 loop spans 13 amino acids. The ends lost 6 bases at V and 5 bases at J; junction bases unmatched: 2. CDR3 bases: TGTGCCAGCAGACGGGACAGGGGGTATGGCTACACCTTC. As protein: CASRRDRGYGYTF.

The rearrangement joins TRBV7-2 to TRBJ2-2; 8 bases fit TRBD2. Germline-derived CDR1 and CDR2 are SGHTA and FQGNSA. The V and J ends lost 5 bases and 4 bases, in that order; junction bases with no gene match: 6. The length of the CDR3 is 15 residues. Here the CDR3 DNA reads TGTGCCAGCAGCCCCGGGAGGGGCAGCACCGGGGAGCTGTTTTTT. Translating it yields CASSPGRGSTGELFF.

The CDR3 region is CASRGGLDTDTQYF. The DNA of the CDR3 is TGTGCCAGTCGGGGGGGACTAGACACAGATACGCAGTATTTT. The chain uses TRBV19 and TRBJ2-3; 8 nucleotides match TRBD2. Germline CDR1 reads LNHDA; CDR2 reads SQIVND (reference sequence). V shed 8 bases and J 2 bases; nucleotides not matched to a gene: 6. The CDR3 has 14 residues.

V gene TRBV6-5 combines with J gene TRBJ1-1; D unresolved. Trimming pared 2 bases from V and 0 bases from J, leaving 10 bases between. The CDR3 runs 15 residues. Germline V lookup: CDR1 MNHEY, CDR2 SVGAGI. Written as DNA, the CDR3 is TGTGCCAGCAGTTACGAAGGCGGCATGAACACTGAAGCTTTCTTT. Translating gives CASSYEGGMNTEAFF.